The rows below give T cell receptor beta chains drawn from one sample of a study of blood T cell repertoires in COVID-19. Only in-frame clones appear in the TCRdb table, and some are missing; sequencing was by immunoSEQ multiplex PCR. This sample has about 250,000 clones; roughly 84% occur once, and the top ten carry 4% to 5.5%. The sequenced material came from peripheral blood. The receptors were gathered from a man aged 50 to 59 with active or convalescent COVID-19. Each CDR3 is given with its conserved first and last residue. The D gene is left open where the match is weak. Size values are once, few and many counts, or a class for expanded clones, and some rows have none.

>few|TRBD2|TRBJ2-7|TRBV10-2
TGCGCCAGCAGTGAACCTAGCGGCTACGAGCAGTACTTC
CASSEPSGYEQYF
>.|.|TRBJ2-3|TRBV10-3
TGTGCCATCTGGGGGGGCGCGGGAGATACGCAGTATTTT
CAIWGGAGDTQYF
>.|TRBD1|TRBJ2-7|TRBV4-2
TGTGCCAGCAGCCAAGATCTACGGGACAGGTCGGAGCAGTACTTC
CASSQDLRDRSEQYF
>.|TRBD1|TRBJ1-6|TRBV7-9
TGTGCCAGCAGTGACAGGGGACGCTCCTATAATTCACCCCTCCACTTT
CASSDRGRSYNSPLHF
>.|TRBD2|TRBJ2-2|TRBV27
TGTGCCCGCAGGCGGGGGGCGGGGGGTGGCACCGGGGAGCTGTTTTTT
CARRRGAGGGTGELFF
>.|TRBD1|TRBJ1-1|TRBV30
TGTGCCTGGAGCGCAGGTTGGGACAGGGGGCTTGTTGAAGCTTTCTTT
CAWSAGWDRGLVEAFF
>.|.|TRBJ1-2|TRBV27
TGTGCCAGCAGTTTATCGGCAGATAACTATGGCTACACCTTC
CASSLSADNYGYTF
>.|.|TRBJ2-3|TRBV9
TGTGCCAGCAGCCCCCGGGCAGGCGGGCCAGATACGCAGTATTTT
CASSPRAGGPDTQYF
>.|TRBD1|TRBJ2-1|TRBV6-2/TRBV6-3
TGTGCCAGCAGTTACTCGGGACAGGGGGTTAGCGATGAGCAGTTCTTC
CASSYSGQGVSDEQFF
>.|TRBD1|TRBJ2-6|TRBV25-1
TGTGCCAGCAGCCCTCTGCCGACAGGGGGCACTGGGGCCAACGTCCTGACTTTC
CASSPLPTGGTGANVLTF
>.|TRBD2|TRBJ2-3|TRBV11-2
TGTGCCAGCAGCTTACCCGGACTAGCGGGCGCATTTAATACGCAGTATTTT
CASSLPGLAGAFNTQYF
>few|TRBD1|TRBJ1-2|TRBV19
TGTGCCAGTTCTGGGCGGGACAGCCACACCTTC
CASSGRDSHTF
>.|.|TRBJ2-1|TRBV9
TGTGCCAGCAGCCGCTTTAGGGAGGTGGACAATGAGCAGTTCTTC
CASSRFREVDNEQFF
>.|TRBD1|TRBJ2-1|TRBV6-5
TGTGCCAGCAGCCCAACAGGGGGCGCTTACAATGAGCAGTTCTTC
CASSPTGGAYNEQFF
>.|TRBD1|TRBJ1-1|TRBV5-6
TGTGCCAGCAGCTCTAGGACAGGGCTCAATGAAGCTTTCTTT
CASSSRTGLNEAFF
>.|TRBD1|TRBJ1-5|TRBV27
TGTGCCAGCAGTTCCCTCGACAGGGCTGGTCAGCCCCAGCATTTT
CASSSLDRAGQPQHF
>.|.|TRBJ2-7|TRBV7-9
TGTGCCAGCAGCTTGGGGCCTGAGTCGCGGTACGAGCAGTACTTC
CASSLGPESRYEQYF
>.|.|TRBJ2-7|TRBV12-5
TGTGCTAGTGGTTTGGTACTTTTACAGGGTTTAGGTGAGCAGTACTTC
CASGLVLLQGLGEQYF
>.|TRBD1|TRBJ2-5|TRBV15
TGTGCCACCAGTAAAGACAGGGGGTCTGAGACCCAGTACTTC
CATSKDRGSETQYF
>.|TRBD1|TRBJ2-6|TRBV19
TGTGCCAGTAGCAGAAACGGACAGGGGGCGATGTCTGGGGCCAACGTCCTGACTTTC
CASSRNGQGAMSGANVLTF
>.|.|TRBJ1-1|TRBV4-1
TGCGCCAGCAGCCAAGATCAGTTTGGGGGCGTCATGGGGACTGAAGCTTTCTTT
CASSQDQFGGVMGTEAFF
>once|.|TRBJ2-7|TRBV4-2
TGTGCCAGCAGCCAAGATGGAAATAGAGGGGAGCAGTACTTC
CASSQDGNRGEQYF
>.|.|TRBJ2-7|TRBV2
TGTGCCAGCAGCCGCGGTCCCTACGAGCAGTACTTC
CASSRGPYEQYF
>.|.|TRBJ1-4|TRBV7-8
TGTGCCAGCAGCTCTACGGGGGGCTCGGGTGAAAAACTGTTTTTT
CASSSTGGSGEKLFF
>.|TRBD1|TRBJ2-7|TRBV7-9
TGTGCCAGCAGCTTGGGACAGGGGGCATACGAGCAGTACTTC
CASSLGQGAYEQYF
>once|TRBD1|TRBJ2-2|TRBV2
TGTGCCAGCAGCTGGGACAGGTCCACCGGGGAGCTGTTTTTT
CASSWDRSTGELFF
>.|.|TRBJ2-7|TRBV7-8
TGTGCCAGCAGCTTAGCGCCGCGCTCCTACGAGCAGTACTTC
CASSLAPRSYEQYF
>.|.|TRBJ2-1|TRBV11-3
TGTGCCAGCAGCTTAGATTTGGGCCAGGGTGATGAGCAGTTCTTC
CASSLDLGQGDEQFF
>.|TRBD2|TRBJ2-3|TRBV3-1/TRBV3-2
TGTGCCAGCAGCCGTACGACTAGCGGGGGAGGAACAGATACGCAGTATTTT
CASSRTTSGGGTDTQYF
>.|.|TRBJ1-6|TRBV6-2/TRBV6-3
TGTGCCAGCAGTTATGGACAAAGCTCACCCCTCCACTTT
CASSYGQSSPLHF
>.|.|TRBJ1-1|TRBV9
TGTGCCAGCAGCGTGGCCGTTGGTGTCTCTGAAGCTTTCTTT
CASSVAVGVSEAFF
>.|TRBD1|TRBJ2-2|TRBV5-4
TGTGCCAGCAGCGGCGGGACAGGGGTGCGGTTTTTT
CASSGGTGVRFF
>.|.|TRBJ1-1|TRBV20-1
TGCAGTGCTTCCCACGGTACTGAAGCTTTCTTT
CSASHGTEAFF
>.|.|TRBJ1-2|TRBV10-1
TGCGCCAGCAGAACATGCAGGGGCAGAGGAGACTATGGCTACACCTTC
CASRTCRGRGDYGYTF
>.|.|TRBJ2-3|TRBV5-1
TGCGCCAGCAGCTTATCGGGACAAAACTCAGATACGCAGTATTTT
CASSLSGQNSDTQYF
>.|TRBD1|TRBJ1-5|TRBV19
TGTGCCAGTAGTCCGACAGGGGTGATCAATCAGCCCCAGCATTTT
CASSPTGVINQPQHF
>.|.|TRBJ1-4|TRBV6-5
TGTGCCAGCAGTTACTTCGGGGGTCGGGTGGAACTGTTTTTT
CASSYFGGRVELFF
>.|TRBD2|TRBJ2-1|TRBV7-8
TGTGCCAGCAGCTTAGTATTAAGCGGGGCATACAATGAGCAGTTCTTC
CASSLVLSGAYNEQFF
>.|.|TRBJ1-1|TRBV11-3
TGTGCCAGCAGGATAAGGGGCCCGAGAACTGAAGCTTTCTTT
CASRIRGPRTEAFF
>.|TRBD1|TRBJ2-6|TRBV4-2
TGTGCCAGCAGCCGCTACCGGGACAGCAGCTCTGGGGCCAACGTCCTGACTTTC
CASSRYRDSSSGANVLTF
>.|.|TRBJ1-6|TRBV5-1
TGCGCCAGCAGCCACTCAGTCGGGACCTATAATTCACCCCTCCACTTT
CASSHSVGTYNSPLHF
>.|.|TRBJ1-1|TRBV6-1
TGTGCCAGCAGTGAAGCTTTCGGGGGGGGAGCTTTCTTT
CASSEAFGGGAFF
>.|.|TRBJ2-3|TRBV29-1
TGCAGCGTTGATCAGGGCGGGGGCACAGATACGCAGTATTTT
CSVDQGGGTDTQYF
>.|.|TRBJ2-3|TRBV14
TGTGCCAGCAGCCTACTACCAAGCACAGATACGCAGTATTTT
CASSLLPSTDTQYF
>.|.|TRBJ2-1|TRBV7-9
TGTGCCAGCAGGCCCGGGGGAAGGGGACTGGGCTCCTACAATGAGCAGTTCTTC
CASRPGGRGLGSYNEQFF
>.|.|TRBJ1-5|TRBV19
TGTGCCAGTAGTCCGGGCCGGAGGCGGGGAAAGGGGTGGTCTCAGCCCCAGCATTTT
CASSPGRRRGKGWSQPQHF
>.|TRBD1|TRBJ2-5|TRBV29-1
TGCAGCGTGGGACAGGGGGCAGAGACCCAGTACTTC
CSVGQGAETQYF
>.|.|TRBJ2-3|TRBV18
TGTGCCAGCTCACCGCTACAGGTGGGGATAGGCACAGATACGCAGTATTTT
CASSPLQVGIGTDTQYF
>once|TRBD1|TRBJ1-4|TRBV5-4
TGTGCCAGCAGCTTATTCCCACAGGGGAGTGGAAAACTGTTTTTT
CASSLFPQGSGKLFF
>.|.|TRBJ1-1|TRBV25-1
TGTGCCAGCAGTAAATTAGGGGTGGGCACTGAAGCTTTCTTT
CASSKLGVGTEAFF